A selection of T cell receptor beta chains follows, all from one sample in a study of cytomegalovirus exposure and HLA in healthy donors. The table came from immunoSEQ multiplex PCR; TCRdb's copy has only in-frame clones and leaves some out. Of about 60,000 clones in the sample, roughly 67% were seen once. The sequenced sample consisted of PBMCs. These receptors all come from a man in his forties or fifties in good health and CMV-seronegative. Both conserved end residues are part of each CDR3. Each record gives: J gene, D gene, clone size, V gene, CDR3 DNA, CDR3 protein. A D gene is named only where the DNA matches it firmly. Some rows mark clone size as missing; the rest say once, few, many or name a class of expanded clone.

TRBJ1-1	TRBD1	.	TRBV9	TGTGCCAGCAGCGTAGTACCCGACAGGGGGGGCACTGAAGCTTTCTTT	CASSVVPDRGGTEAFF
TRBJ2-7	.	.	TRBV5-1	TGCGCCAGCAGCTTAATACTACAGGGCTACGAGCAGTACTTC	CASSLILQGYEQYF
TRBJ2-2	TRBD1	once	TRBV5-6	TGTGCCAGCAGCGGCTATGGGACAGGGAGACCCGGGGAGCTGTTTTTT	CASSGYGTGRPGELFF
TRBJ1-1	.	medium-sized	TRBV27	TGTGCCAGGCGAGTGGGGAGTGGGCAAGCTTTCTTT	CARRVGSGQAFF
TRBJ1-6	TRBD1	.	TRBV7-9	TGTGCCAGCAGCTTACCGGGACAGGGTTCACCCCTCCACTTT	CASSLPGQGSPLHF
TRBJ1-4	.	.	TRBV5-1	TGCGCCAGCAGCCGCTCCCCTGGGGGGAATGAAAAACTGTTTTTT	CASSRSPGGNEKLFF
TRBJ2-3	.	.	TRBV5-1	TGCGCCAGCAGCTTGGGGGGCAGTACTAGCACAGATACGCAGTATTTT	CASSLGGSTSTDTQYF
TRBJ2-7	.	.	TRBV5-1	TGCGCCAGCAGCTTGGCTTTGGAAGCGACCTACGAGCAGTACTTC	CASSLALEATYEQYF
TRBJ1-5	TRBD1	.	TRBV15	TGTGCCACCAGCAGAGATTGGACAGGGGGCAAGGATGGCAATCAGCCCCAGCATTTT	CATSRDWTGGKDGNQPQHF
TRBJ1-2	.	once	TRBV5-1	TGCGCCAGCAGCTTGGCCGGGGGATCGGGCGGGGCTAACTATGGCTACACCTTC	CASSLAGGSGGANYGYTF
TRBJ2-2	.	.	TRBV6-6	TGTGCCACGCCGCGGCTCTTGACCGGGGAGCTGTTTTTT	CATPRLLTGELFF
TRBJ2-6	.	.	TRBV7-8	TGTGCCAGCAGCTTCAAGCGTCTTCGGGCCAACGTCCTGACTTTC	CASSFKRLRANVLTF
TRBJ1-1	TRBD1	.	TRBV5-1	TGCGCCAGCAGCCAGACAGGGGTCTACATGAACACTGAAGCTTTCTTT	CASSQTGVYMNTEAFF
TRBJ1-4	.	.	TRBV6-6	TGTGCCAGCGGTAGGGGTTGGGCTAATGAAAAACTGTTTTTT	CASGRGWANEKLFF
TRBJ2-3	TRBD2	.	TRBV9	TGTGCCAGCAGGGCTAGCGGGGGGACAGATACGCAGTATTTT	CASRASGGTDTQYF
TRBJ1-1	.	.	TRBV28	TGTGCCAGCAGTTTACCCAGGGAAGCTTTCTTT	CASSLPREAFF
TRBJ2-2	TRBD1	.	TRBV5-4	TGTGCCAGCAGCTTGGGACAGGGGGTAAGGACCGGGGAGCTGTTTTTT	CASSLGQGVRTGELFF
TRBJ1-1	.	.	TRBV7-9	TGTGCCAGCAGCCCTCCCATGGCGGGCAACACTGAAGCTTTCTTT	CASSPPMAGNTEAFF
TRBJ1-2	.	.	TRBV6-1	TGTGCCAGCAGTGCCGACCCAGGGGCTGTCTATGGCTACACCTTC	CASSADPGAVYGYTF
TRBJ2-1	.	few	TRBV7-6	TGTGCCAGCAGCGCTACACGTAGCCAATACAATGAGCAGTTCTTC	CASSATRSQYNEQFF
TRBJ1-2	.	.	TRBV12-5	TGTGCTAGTGGTAACAGGGCGTTTGGCTATGGCTACACCTTC	CASGNRAFGYGYTF
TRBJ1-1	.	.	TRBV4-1	TGCGCCAGCAGCCAAGTTACGGTCACTGAAGCTTTCTTT	CASSQVTVTEAFF